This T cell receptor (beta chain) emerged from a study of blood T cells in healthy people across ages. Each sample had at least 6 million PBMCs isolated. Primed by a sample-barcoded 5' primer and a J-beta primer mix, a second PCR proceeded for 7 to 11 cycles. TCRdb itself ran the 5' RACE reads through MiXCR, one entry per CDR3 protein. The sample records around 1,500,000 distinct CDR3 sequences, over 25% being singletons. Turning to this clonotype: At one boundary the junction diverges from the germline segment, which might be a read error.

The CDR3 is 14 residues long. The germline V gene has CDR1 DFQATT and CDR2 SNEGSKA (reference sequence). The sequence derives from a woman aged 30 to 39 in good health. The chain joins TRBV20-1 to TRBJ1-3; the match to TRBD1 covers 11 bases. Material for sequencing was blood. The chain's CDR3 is CSAKDRGRGTTIYF. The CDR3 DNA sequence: TGCAGTGCTAAGGACAGGGGGCGCGGAACCACCATATATTTT.